One and the same sample provided the 29 T cell receptor beta chains below, sequenced in a study of technical replicates of blood from several donors. Produced via immunoSEQ multiplex PCR; TCRdb's table is partial and in-frame only. The data contain some 81,000 clones, more than 85% of them singletons. The material sequenced was T cells isolated from PBMCs. These receptors were obtained from a human donor in good health.

The chain recombines TRBV6-6 with TRBJ2-7, with TRBD1 matching over 9 bases. There are 15 residues in the CDR3. J lost 6 bases, V lost 5 bases, and 11 bases had no gene match. The germline gives CDR1 MNHNY, CDR2 SVGAGI (reference sequence). In DNA form, the CDR3 reads TGTGCCAGCAGTCGACCGGGACAGGGTTCGGTCGAGCAGTACTTC. Its protein is CASSRPGQGSVEQYF.

This chain connects TRBV11-2 to TRBJ2-2, with D maybe TRBD1 (6 bases). The CDR3 covers 17 residues. CDR1 and CDR2 from the germline V gene are SGHAT and FQNNGV. Between the trimmed V and J ends, which lost 6 bases and 5 bases, there was a span of 22 bases. In nucleotides, the CDR3 is TGTGCCAGCAGGCGCGAACCGGGATGGGGGCCTACCGGGGAGCTGTTTTTT. This codes for CASRREPGWGPTGELFF.

The V call is TRBV19, the J call TRBJ2-7; D is unresolved. CDR3 length: 12 residues. Germline V gene sequence: CDR1 LNHDA, CDR2 SQIVND (reference sequence). V was cut by 4 bases and J by 7 bases, with 11 bases left in between. The CDR3 sequence is CASSNPVGEQYF. In nucleotides, the CDR3 is TGTGCCAGTAGTAATCCAGTCGGGGAGCAGTACTTC.

The gene calls are TRBV28 and TRBJ2-3; D call uncertain. Trimming stripped 6 bases from V and 2 bases from J, with 6 bases between. Germline V gives CDR1 MDHEN, CDR2 SYDVKM. The CDR3 is 12 amino acids. The CDR3 nucleotides are TGTGCCAGCAGCCTAACCACAGATACGCAGTATTTT. Its protein is CASSLTTDTQYF.

The chain has TRBV19 and TRBJ2-7; 7 nucleotides align to TRBD2. The length of the CDR3 is 15 residues. V lost 1 base, J lost 1 base, and 4 bases stayed unmatched. CDR1 and CDR2 from the germline V gene are LNHDA and SQIVND (reference sequence). Here the CDR3 reads CASSIAAGVSYEQYF. The CDR3 DNA sequence: TGTGCCAGTAGTATAGCCGCGGGAGTGTCCTACGAGCAGTACTTC.

The V and J genes are TRBV2 and TRBJ2-7, with TRBD1 matching 7 bases. V gave up 6 bases and J gave up 3 bases; unmatched junction bases: 14. The CDR3 is 16 amino acids. Looked up from germline, CDR1 is SNHLY and CDR2 is FYNNEI. In DNA form, the CDR3 reads TGTGCCAGCAGGCCCCGGGACAGCCCTCTTAGCTACGAGCAGTACTTC. Its translation: CASRPRDSPLSYEQYF.

This sequence joins TRBV5-1 and TRBJ1-3, with D unresolved. Germline CDR1 and CDR2: SGHRS and YFSETQ. The germline V and J ends were trimmed by 0 bases and 6 bases, with 10 bases remaining between them. The CDR3 consists of 14 residues. The CDR3 spells CASSLGGTVNTIYF. CDR3 nucleotide sequence: TGCGCCAGCAGCTTGGGAGGCACGGTAAACACCATATATTTT.

CDR3 coding DNA: TGCGCCAGCAGCGCTACTAGTTCCTCCTACAATGAGCAGTTCTTC. Protein sequence: CASSATSSSYNEQFF. V usage is TRBV5-1 and J usage is TRBJ2-1; a possible D gene is TRBD2 (5 bases). The V gene lost 4 bases and the J gene lost 0 bases, with 11 bases spanning the gap. This CDR3 is built from 15 residues. CDR1 SGHRS and CDR2 YFSETQ come from the germline V gene.

The rearrangement joins TRBV2 to TRBJ1-5; D gene uncertain. Germline values: CDR1 SNHLY, CDR2 FYNNEI. Trimming stripped 2 bases from V and 3 bases from J, with 11 bases between. The CDR3 extends over 15 amino acids. This CDR3 reads CASSENSRLNQPQHF. As DNA, the CDR3 is TGTGCCAGCAGTGAAAACTCCCGACTCAATCAGCCCCAGCATTTT.

The chain couples TRBV2 to TRBJ1-4, with 7 bases that match TRBD1. The CDR3 has 12 amino acids. Germline CDR1 reads SNHLY; CDR2 reads FYNNEI. Trimming cost V 8 bases and J 5 bases; bases outside gene matches: 2. The chain's CDR3 is CASGTENEKLFF. CDR3 DNA sequence: TGTGCCAGCGGGACAGAAAATGAAAAACTGTTTTTT. The full variable domain, with the rest looked up from reference TRBV2 and TRBJ1-4, is EPEVTQTPSHQVTQMGQEVILRCVPISNHLYFYWYRQILGQKVEFLVSFYNNEISEKSEIFDDQFSVERPDGSNFTLKIRSTKLEDSAMYFCASGTENEKLFFGSGTQLSVL.

The chain couples TRBV12-5 to TRBJ2-7; D is unclear. This CDR3 has 17 amino acids. V dropped 0 bases and J dropped 6 bases, with 21 bases sitting between them. Germline V gene data show CDR1 as LGHNT and CDR2 as FRNRAP. The CDR3 bases are TGTGCTAGTGGTTTGGTACTTGGGCAGCCGAACAGAGCCGAGCAGTACTTC. The encoded protein is CASGLVLGQPNRAEQYF.

The chain joins TRBV27 to TRBJ1-1; TRBD1 might be the D (6 bases). Germline CDR1 MNHEY, CDR2 SMNVEV (reference sequence). The V and J ends lost 7 bases and 5 bases respectively, with 17 bases between them. This CDR3 is built from 14 residues. The CDR3 sequence: CASKEESGVTEAFF. In DNA, the CDR3 is TGTGCCAGCAAAGAGGAGTCAGGGGTTACTGAAGCTTTCTTT.

The J gene is TRBJ1-3, the V gene TRBV10-3; 8 positions agree with TRBD1. The germline CDR1 and CDR2 sequences are ENHRY and SYGVKD. The CDR3 runs 16 residues. J lost 3 bases, V lost 2 bases, and 6 bases had no gene match. CDR3 sequence reads: CAISEARQGLGNTIYF. The CDR3 DNA is TGTGCCATCAGTGAGGCTAGACAGGGGCTTGGAAACACCATATATTTT.

This chain uses TRBV4-2 with TRBJ2-7, with 7 bases aligning to TRBD1. Germline V lookup: CDR1 LGHNA, CDR2 YNFKEQ. V shed 1 base, J shed 1 base, and the junction held 4 bases outside the gene matches. This CDR3 comprises 15 residues. The CDR3 DNA follows: TGTGCCAGCAGCCAAGGGGGACAGAGTTCCTACGAGCAGTACTTC. Translated: CASSQGGQSSYEQYF.

The chain is built from TRBV11-3 and TRBJ1-3, with 9 bases lining up with TRBD1. This CDR3 is built from 18 residues. Trimming at V came to 5 bases and at J to 1 base, leaving 12 bases not matched to a gene. Germline CDR1 reads SGHNT; CDR2 reads YENEEA. As DNA, the CDR3 is TGTGCCAGCAGCCCGGGACAGGGCTCGGGGGGGTCTGGAAACACCATATATTTT. Its protein product is CASSPGQGSGGSGNTIYF.

The V gene is TRBV7-9, the J gene TRBJ2-2; D is possibly TRBD2 (5 bases). V shed 5 bases and J shed 1 base, with 14 bases lying between them. The CDR3 covers 16 residues. Germline CDR1 SEHNR, CDR2 FQNEAQ (reference sequence). The CDR3 region is CASSPPGGLNTGELFF. CDR3 sequence (DNA): TGTGCCAGCAGCCCTCCCGGCGGACTGAACACCGGGGAGCTGTTTTTT.

The chain joins TRBV5-1 to TRBJ2-5; 8 nucleotides line up with TRBD1. Germline loops: CDR1 SGHRS, CDR2 YFSETQ. The CDR3 sequence is 16 residues long. The J segment lost 5 bases and the V segment lost 0 bases, leaving 9 bases of the junction unmatched. The CDR3 nucleotides read TGCGCCAGCAGCTTGGCACGGACAGGGAACTACGAGACCCAGTACTTC. Translated: CASSLARTGNYETQYF.

The chain employs TRBV7-2 and TRBJ2-7; possibly TRBD2 for D (6 bases). Germline assignment: CDR1 SGHTA and CDR2 FQGNSA. The germline V and J ends were trimmed by 2 bases and 6 bases, with 14 bases remaining between them. The length of the CDR3 is 14 residues. The CDR3, as DNA: TGTGCCAGCAGCTTAATCCGGGGGTTCTTCGAGCAGTACTTC. Its protein is CASSLIRGFFEQYF.

The chain carries TRBV29-1 and TRBJ2-1; 7 bases align to TRBD1. The CDR3 is made up of 14 amino acids. Germline loops: CDR1 SQVTM, CDR2 ANQGSEA. The junction had 13 bases not matched to a gene; V was cut back by 7 bases and J by 7 bases. The CDR3 sequence: CSGGQTGEPNEQFF. Here the CDR3 DNA reads TGCAGCGGGGGACAGACAGGAGAGCCTAATGAGCAGTTCTTC.

V and J are TRBV4-1 and TRBJ1-1; 8 bases line up with TRBD1. Germline V gene sequence: CDR1 MGHRA, CDR2 YSYEKL. This CDR3 is 16 amino acids long. J gave up 2 bases and V 2 bases, and 7 bases lay outside the gene matches. CDR3 region: CASSQLRGRGNTEAFF. The DNA for the CDR3 is TGCGCCAGCAGCCAACTCAGGGGGCGAGGAAACACTGAAGCTTTCTTT.

This clone was detected once. V usage is TRBV18 and J usage is TRBJ2-3; 13 bases map to TRBD2. V was clipped by 8 bases and J by 4 bases; unmatched bases: 3. Germline V gene sequence: CDR1 KGHSH, CDR2 LQKENI. CDR3 size: 14 residues. The CDR3 nucleotides are TGTGCCAGCCAAGGACTAGCGGGGGCAGATACGCAGTATTTT. Its protein product is CASQGLAGADTQYF.

Only one count was recorded for this clone. The chain is built from TRBV6-5 and TRBJ2-7, with 10 bases matching TRBD1. CDR3 length: 15 residues. The V gene end was trimmed by 2 bases and the J gene end by 1 base; junction bases not matched to a gene: 2. The V gene's germline CDR1 is MNHEY and CDR2 SVGAGI. The CDR3 coding sequence is TGTGCCAGCAGTTACCGGACAGGGGGTTCCTACGAGCAGTACTTC. Translated, it gives CASSYRTGGSYEQYF.

V gene TRBV2 combines with J gene TRBJ2-2, with D maybe TRBD2 (5 bases). V dropped 4 bases and J dropped 4 bases, with 13 bases sitting between them. Germline V gene data show CDR1 as SNHLY and CDR2 as FYNNEI. The CDR3 sequence is 15 residues long. The CDR3 protein is CASSGILVATGELFF. The CDR3 DNA reads TGTGCCAGCAGTGGAATACTAGTTGCCACCGGGGAGCTGTTTTTT.

The chain recombines TRBV9 with TRBJ1-2, with D perhaps matching TRBD1 (5 bases). Trimming removed 0 bases at V and 5 bases at J, with 14 bases between. Germline CDR1 SGDLS, CDR2 YYNGEE. The CDR3 extends over 15 amino acids. CDR3 DNA sequence: TGTGCCAGCAGCGTAGCTGACAGCCAAGGGTATGGCTACACCTTC. This translates into CASSVADSQGYGYTF.

The CDR3 DNA reads TGTGCCAGTAGTATAGGGACAGGTCTCTACGAGCAGTACTTC. It encodes CASSIGTGLYEQYF. The rearrangement links TRBV19 to TRBJ2-7; 7 bases agree with TRBD1. The CDR3 has 14 amino acids. J gave up 3 bases and V 1 base, and 3 bases lay outside the gene matches. Germline lookup yields CDR1 LNHDA and CDR2 SQIVND (reference sequence).

The chain combines TRBV28 with TRBJ1-4; D perhaps matches TRBD1 (5 bases). The CDR3 length is 14 residues. Per germline, CDR1 MDHEN and CDR2 SYDVKM. V was clipped by 2 bases and J by 7 bases, with 11 bases between them. DNA for the CDR3: TGTGCCAGCAGTTTAGTACAGGTCGGTGAAAAACTGTTTTTT. Translation gives CASSLVQVGEKLFF. Looking up the rest from reference TRBV28 and TRBJ1-4 gives the full variable domain: DVKVTQSSRYLVKRTGEKVFLECVQDMDHENMFWYRQDPGLGLRLIYFSYDVKMKEKGDIPEGYSVSREKKERFSLILESASTNQTSMYLCASSLVQVGEKLFFGSGTQLSVL.

This clone was found a few times. The J gene is TRBJ2-7, the V gene TRBV6-5; 12 bases line up with TRBD2. The junction had 6 bases not matched to a gene; V was cut back by 5 bases and J by 4 bases. In germline, CDR1 is MNHEY, CDR2 SVGAGI. The CDR3 loop spans 15 amino acids. The CDR3 DNA is TGTGCCAGCAGTGCTAGCGGGAGGGGTTGGTACGAGCAGTACTTC. Translated: CASSASGRGWYEQYF.

This chain connects TRBV2 to TRBJ2-5; 13 bases align to TRBD2. The J segment lost 2 bases and the V segment lost 5 bases, leaving 8 bases of the junction unmatched. The CDR3 is 17 amino acids. Germline-derived CDR1 and CDR2 are SNHLY and FYNNEI. This chain's CDR3 is CASSPPSGLAGQETQYF. CDR3 coding DNA: TGTGCCAGCAGTCCACCGTCGGGACTAGCGGGACAAGAGACCCAGTACTTC.

V gene TRBV29-1 combines with J gene TRBJ1-2; TRBD1 aligns across 7 bases. The CDR3 contains 14 residues. Germline V gene lookup returns CDR1 SQVTM and CDR2 ANQGSEA. Trimming at V came to 4 bases and at J to 2 bases, leaving 7 bases not matched to a gene. CDR3 DNA: TGCAGCGTTGTTCTAGGGGGCAACAACTATGGCTACACCTTC. Protein product: CSVVLGGNNYGYTF.